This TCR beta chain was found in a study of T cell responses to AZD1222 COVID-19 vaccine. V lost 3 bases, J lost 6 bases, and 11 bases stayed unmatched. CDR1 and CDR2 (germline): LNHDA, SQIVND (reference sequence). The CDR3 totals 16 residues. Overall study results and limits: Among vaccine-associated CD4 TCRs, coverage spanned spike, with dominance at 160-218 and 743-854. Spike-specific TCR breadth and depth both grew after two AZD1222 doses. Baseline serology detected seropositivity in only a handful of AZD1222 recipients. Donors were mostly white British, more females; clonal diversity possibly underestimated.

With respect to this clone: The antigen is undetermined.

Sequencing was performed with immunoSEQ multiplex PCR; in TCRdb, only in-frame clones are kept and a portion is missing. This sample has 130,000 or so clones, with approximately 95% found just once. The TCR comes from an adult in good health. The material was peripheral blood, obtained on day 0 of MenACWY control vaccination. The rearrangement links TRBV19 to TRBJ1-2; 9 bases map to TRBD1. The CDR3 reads CASSIGADRGFHGYTF. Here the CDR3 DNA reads TGTGCCAGTAGTATTGGCGCGGACAGGGGTTTTCATGGCTACACCTTC.